The 32 T cell receptor beta chains listed next were all sequenced from one sample in a study of blood T cell repertoires in COVID-19. TCRdb's copy holds only in-frame clones and misses some; the assay was immunoSEQ multiplex PCR. The sample yields about 150,000 clones, about four fifths seen once. What was sequenced was peripheral blood. The origin of the receptors is a woman older than 75 with acute or convalescent COVID-19.

V usage is TRBV6-5 and J usage is TRBJ2-3; 11 bases are shared with TRBD2. The CDR3 is 15 residues long. V lost 6 bases to trimming and J lost 1 base; unmatched junction nucleotides: 3. In germline, CDR1 is MNHEY, CDR2 SVGAGI. CDR3 region: CASRSLAGGTDTQYF. The CDR3 nucleotides read TGTGCCAGCAGGTCACTAGCGGGGGGCACAGATACGCAGTATTTT.

The chain employs TRBV4-1 and TRBJ2-3, with D tentatively TRBD1 (6 bases). Trimming took 2 bases from V and 0 from J, leaving 12 bases between them. The CDR3 covers 16 residues. Germline CDR1 and CDR2: MGHRA and YSYEKL. The CDR3 region is CASSQQGSPSTDTQYF. The CDR3 DNA is TGCGCCAGCAGCCAACAGGGGTCCCCTAGCACAGATACGCAGTATTTT.

The gene calls are TRBV2 and TRBJ1-2; D ambiguous. There are 13 residues in the CDR3. Germline lookup yields CDR1 SNHLY and CDR2 FYNNEI. V was pared by 8 bases and J by 3 bases, with 13 bases between. CDR3 DNA sequence: TGTGCCAGCCTCGGAGGAGTTGACTATGGCTACACCTTC. Protein product: CASLGGVDYGYTF.

This clone was observed a handful of times. The rearrangement uses TRBV6-6 and TRBJ2-7; D might be TRBD2 (5 bases). Trimming stripped 4 bases from V and 0 bases from J, with 10 bases between. The CDR3 has 14 residues. Germline V CDR1 and CDR2: MNHNY, SVGAGI (reference sequence). CDR3 sequence: CASSFGESSYEQYF. Here the CDR3 DNA reads TGTGCCAGCAGTTTTGGGGAGAGCTCCTACGAGCAGTACTTC.

V and J are TRBV7-6 and TRBJ1-4; 7 bases are shared with TRBD1. CDR3 size: 14 residues. Germline V lookup: CDR1 SGHVS, CDR2 FNYEAQ. Losses at the gene ends were 5 bases for V and 8 bases for J; bases not matched to a gene: 8. The CDR3 sequence is CASSRQGYEEKLFF. CDR3 bases: TGTGCCAGCAGCAGACAGGGATACGAGGAAAAACTGTTTTTT.

The chain combines TRBV7-9 with TRBJ1-2, with D possibly matching TRBD1 (6 bases). This CDR3 contains 14 residues. The germline V gene has CDR1 SEHNR and CDR2 FQNEAQ (reference sequence). The V gene lost 3 bases and the J gene lost 3 bases, with 11 bases spanning the gap. CDR3 region: CASSFGAGDYGYTF. For the CDR3, the DNA is TGTGCCAGCAGCTTCGGCGCAGGGGACTATGGCTACACCTTC.

CDR3 bases: TGTGCCAGCAGCTTAGGGATCGCGCGGATTAATTCACCCCTCCACTTT. Protein: CASSLGIARINSPLHF. This sequence joins TRBV11-2 and TRBJ1-6; no clear D. From germline, CDR1 is SGHAT and CDR2 FQNNGV. Trimming stripped 1 base from V and 6 bases from J, with 13 bases between. This CDR3 has 16 residues. Full variable domain (missing parts from reference TRBV11-2 and TRBJ1-6): EAGVAQSPRYKIIEKRQSVAFWCNPISGHATLYWYQQILGQGPKLLIQFQNNGVVDDSQLPKDRFSAERLKGVDSTLKIQPAKLEDSAVYLCASSLGIARINSPLHFGNGTRLTVT.

The chain recombines TRBV7-9 with TRBJ1-1, with 9 bases that match TRBD1. CDR3 size: 13 residues. Trimming took 5 bases from V and 10 from J; bases not matched to a gene: 8. Germline CDR1 SEHNR, CDR2 FQNEAQ (reference sequence). CDR3 nucleotide sequence: TGTGCCAGCAGCCTCCTACAGGGGGCCCGAGCTTTCTTT. Translation: CASSLLQGARAFF.

The chain uses TRBV5-4 and TRBJ1-1, with TRBD1 identical over 9 bases. This CDR3 spans 18 amino acids. V lost 4 bases to trimming and J lost 1 base; unmatched junction nucleotides: 14. Germline V gene lookup returns CDR1 SGHNT and CDR2 YYREEE (reference sequence). CDR3 sequence: CASSRHFTGGRWNTEAFF. In nucleotides, the CDR3 is TGTGCCAGCAGCCGTCACTTTACAGGGGGCAGGTGGAACACTGAAGCTTTCTTT.

The rearrangement uses TRBV5-1 and TRBJ1-2; 7 nucleotides agree with TRBD1. CDR3 size: 14 residues. In germline, CDR1 is SGHRS, CDR2 YFSETQ. V lost 1 base and J lost 4; bases outside the gene matches: 4. The CDR3 region has the DNA TGCGCCAGCAGCTTGACAGGGGTAGGCTATGGCTACACCTTC. Protein sequence: CASSLTGVGYGYTF.

The chain employs TRBV5-1 and TRBJ1-3; the D gene is possibly TRBD1 (5 bases). CDR1 and CDR2 from the germline V gene are SGHRS and YFSETQ. This CDR3 has 15 amino acids. V was trimmed by 0 bases and J by 4 bases, leaving 11 bases between them. The CDR3 DNA sequence: TGCGCCAGCAGCTTGGGTCAGGGAAAAGGAAACACCATATATTTT. Translation: CASSLGQGKGNTIYF.

V and J are TRBV5-5 and TRBJ2-1; 12 bases map to TRBD2. This CDR3 comprises 17 residues. Trimming removed 4 bases from V and 6 bases from J; junction bases left unmatched: 11. CDR1 SGHKS and CDR2 YYEKEE come from the germline V gene (reference sequence). CDR3 protein: CASSRAPTSGGPNEQFF. The CDR3 bases are TGTGCCAGCAGCCGGGCCCCGACTAGCGGGGGTCCCAATGAGCAGTTCTTC.

The chain is built from TRBV30 and TRBJ1-5; TRBD1 matches at 7 bases. The V gene end was trimmed by 4 bases and the J gene end by 2 bases; junction bases not matched to a gene: 5. The CDR3 totals 14 residues. In germline, CDR1 is GTSNPN, CDR2 SVGIG (reference sequence). This CDR3 is CAWTQGDRNQPQHF. CDR3 DNA sequence: TGTGCCTGGACTCAGGGGGACCGCAATCAGCCCCAGCATTTT. Filled out from reference TRBV30 and TRBJ1-5, the complete variable domain reads SQTIHQWPATLVQPVGSPLSLECTVEGTSNPNLYWYRQAAGRGLQLLFYSVGIGQISSEVPQNLSASRPQDRQFILSSKKLLLSDSGFYLCAWTQGDRNQPQHFGDGTRLSIL.

The chain recombines TRBV5-6 with TRBJ2-7, with D perhaps TRBD1 (5 bases). CDR3 length: 15 amino acids. The V gene lost 0 bases and the J gene lost 7 bases, with 17 bases spanning the gap. Germline CDR1 is SGHDT and CDR2 is YYEEEE. The CDR3 reads CASSLEPGSSWEQYF. The CDR3 coding sequence is TGTGCCAGCAGCTTGGAACCAGGGTCGAGCTGGGAGCAGTACTTC. Filled out from reference TRBV5-6 and TRBJ2-7, the complete variable domain reads DAGVTQSPTHLIKTRGQQVTLRCSPKSGHDTVSWYQQALGQGPQFIFQYYEEEERQRGNFPDRFSGHQFPNYSSELNVNALLLGDSALYLCASSLEPGSSWEQYFGPGTRLTVT.

CDR3 coding DNA: TGTGCCAGCAGCACCAGGGGGCGGGATAATGAAAAACTGTTTTTT. Translating it yields CASSTRGRDNEKLFF. This chain uses TRBV27 with TRBJ1-4; 8 bases fit TRBD1. With 6 bases clipped from V and 4 bases from J, the junction kept 7 bases outside the gene matches. The CDR3 runs 15 residues. Germline V lookup: CDR1 MNHEY, CDR2 SMNVEV (reference sequence).

The chain combines TRBV3-1 (or the pseudogene TRBV3-2) with TRBJ2-2; 10 bases map to TRBD2. V gave up 4 bases and J gave up 5 bases; unmatched junction bases: 4. Per the germline V gene, CDR1 is LGHDT and CDR2 is YNNKEL (reference sequence). There are 15 residues in the CDR3. The CDR3 protein is CASSPRTSGTGELFF. In nucleotides, the CDR3 is TGTGCCAGCAGCCCGCGGACTAGCGGAACCGGGGAGCTGTTTTTT.

The V gene is TRBV27, the J gene TRBJ1-1, with 10 bases identical to TRBD1. The CDR3 runs to 13 residues. Germline V gene data show CDR1 as MNHEY and CDR2 as SMNVEV (reference sequence). V was pared by 7 bases and J by 4 bases, with 3 bases of the junction left unmatched. CDR3 DNA sequence: TGTGCCAGCATCCGGGACAGGGGCACTGAAGCTTTCTTT. Protein product: CASIRDRGTEAFF.

The rearrangement uses TRBV15 and TRBJ2-5; 9 bases are shared with TRBD2. The CDR3 extends over 14 amino acids. Per the germline V gene, CDR1 is LNHNV and CDR2 is YYDKDF (reference sequence). With 6 bases clipped from V and 2 bases from J, the junction kept 4 bases outside the gene matches. As DNA, the CDR3 is TGTGCCACCAGGCCTAGCGGGACACAAGAGACCCAGTACTTC. This codes for CATRPSGTQETQYF.

This clone appeared a few times. The V call is TRBV2, the J call TRBJ1-2, with a tentative D call TRBD1 (5 bases). The CDR3 runs to 13 residues. In germline, CDR1 is SNHLY, CDR2 FYNNEI. V was trimmed by 7 bases and J by 2 bases, leaving 11 bases between them. As DNA, the CDR3 is TGTGCCAGCACCCCGGCAGGGAACTATGGCTACACCTTC. Protein product: CASTPAGNYGYTF.

The V gene is TRBV2, the J gene TRBJ2-2; 7 bases match TRBD1. The CDR3 length is 15 residues. Germline CDR1 and CDR2: SNHLY and FYNNEI. Trimming took 4 bases from V and 6 from J; bases not matched to a gene: 8. CDR3 nucleotide sequence: TGTGCCAGCAGTGTTAGGCAGGGGGTGGCCGGGGAGCTGTTTTTT. Its protein product is CASSVRQGVAGELFF.

The V gene is TRBV5-1, the J gene TRBJ1-3; possible D gene TRBD1, 6 bases. The germline CDR1 and CDR2 sequences are SGHRS and YFSETQ. The CDR3 length is 17 residues. Trimming shortened V by 4 bases and J by 0 bases, and 17 bases separated the two germline ends. The CDR3 region is CASSPGAGDPSGNTIYF. For the CDR3, the DNA is TGCGCCAGCAGCCCCGGGGCAGGGGACCCCTCTGGAAACACCATATATTTT.

J is TRBJ1-1 and V is TRBV5-4, with D unresolved. The germline V gene encodes CDR1 SGHNT and CDR2 YYREEE (reference sequence). The length of the CDR3 is 12 residues. Deletions cut 4 bases from V and 1 base from J, with 5 bases between. This chain's CDR3 is CASSPRNTEAFF. CDR3 sequence (DNA): TGTGCCAGCAGCCCGCGGAACACTGAAGCTTTCTTT.

The chain has TRBV2 and TRBJ2-5, with 10 bases fitting TRBD2. The CDR3 has 15 amino acids. V dropped 4 bases and J dropped 1; count of bases not matched to a gene: 3. Germline V gene lookup returns CDR1 SNHLY and CDR2 FYNNEI. The CDR3 loop reads CASSVQRGGQETQYF. The DNA of the CDR3 is TGTGCCAGCAGTGTCCAGCGGGGGGGCCAAGAGACCCAGTACTTC.

V usage is TRBV7-8 and J usage is TRBJ1-6; D is ambiguous. CDR1 and CDR2 from the germline V gene are SGHVS and FQNEAQ. V was cut by 0 bases and J by 4 bases, with 7 bases left in between. The CDR3 is 15 residues long. In DNA, the CDR3 is TGTGCCAGCAGCTTAGCATTCGGGTATAATTCACCCCTCCACTTT. Protein sequence: CASSLAFGYNSPLHF. The full variable domain, its missing parts supplied by reference TRBV7-8 and TRBJ1-6, is GAGVSQSPRYKVAKRGQDVALRCDPISGHVSLFWYQQALGQGPEFLTYFQNEAQLDKSGLPSDRFFAERPEGSVSTLKIQRTQQEDSAVYLCASSLAFGYNSPLHFGNGTRLTVT.

The chain carries TRBV5-5 and TRBJ1-4, with 8 bases lining up with TRBD1. Germline V gives CDR1 SGHKS, CDR2 YYEKEE (reference sequence). V dropped 1 base and J dropped 8; count of bases not matched to a gene: 4. The CDR3 runs 14 residues. The DNA for the CDR3 is TGTGCCAGCAGCTTGCCAGGGGGCGGAGAAAAACTGTTTTTT. It is translated as CASSLPGGGEKLFF.

This clone was seen more than once but under ten times. This chain links TRBV28 with TRBJ1-5, with 7 bases fitting TRBD1. From germline, CDR1 is MDHEN and CDR2 SYDVKM. The V segment lost 6 bases and the J segment 1 base; nucleotides outside the gene matches: 6. The CDR3 covers 15 residues. The chain's CDR3 is CASRNDRVSNQPQHF. The CDR3 region has the DNA TGTGCCAGCAGGAACGACAGGGTAAGCAATCAGCCCCAGCATTTT.

The chain combines TRBV4-2 with TRBJ2-1; perhaps TRBD1 as D (6 bases). CDR3 size: 15 residues. V lost 0 bases to trimming and J lost 8 bases, with 14 bases between them. CDR1 is LGHNA and CDR2 is YNFKEQ in the germline V gene. The CDR3 coding sequence is TGTGCCAGCAGCCAAGATGGGGCAGGGGTCGATGAGCAGTTCTTC. It specifies CASSQDGAGVDEQFF.

V usage is TRBV27 and J usage is TRBJ2-5; the D gene is possibly TRBD1 (6 bases). CDR1 is MNHEY, CDR2 SMNVEV, per germline (reference sequence). CDR3 length: 13 residues. V was pared by 6 bases and J by 2 bases, with 10 bases between. The CDR3 reads CASSRQEQETQYF. The CDR3 DNA follows: TGTGCCAGCAGCCGACAGGAACAAGAGACCCAGTACTTC.

The chain couples TRBV5-1 to TRBJ2-2; D is undetermined. Trimming left V 3 bases short and J 0 bases short, with 6 bases between. The CDR3 has 14 residues. Germline assignment: CDR1 SGHRS and CDR2 YFSETQ. CDR3 protein: CASSSPTNTGELFF. The DNA for the CDR3 is TGCGCCAGCAGCTCCCCAACGAACACCGGGGAGCTGTTTTTT.

The V gene is TRBV24-1, the J gene TRBJ2-1, with 9 bases lining up with TRBD2. After removal of 1 base from V and 8 bases from J, the junction contained 5 bases not matched to a gene. The CDR3 has 15 residues. The germline V gene has CDR1 KGHDR and CDR2 SFDVKD. CDR3 in amino acids: CATSDLAGGRDEQFF. CDR3 in DNA: TGTGCCACCAGTGATTTAGCGGGGGGCCGGGATGAGCAGTTCTTC.

In its sample, this clone was seen once. The chain employs TRBV6-5 and TRBJ1-2, with unresolved D. CDR3 length: 13 residues. Trimming took 5 bases from V and 4 from J, leaving 11 bases between them. Germline values: CDR1 MNHEY, CDR2 SVGAGI. CDR3 loop: CASSPGDTYGYTF. CDR3 nucleotides: TGTGCCAGCAGTCCCGGGGATACCTATGGCTACACCTTC.

This chain uses TRBV7-3 with TRBJ1-1; D unresolved. The CDR3 is 12 amino acids. CDR1 and CDR2 (germline): SGHTA, FQGTGA. Between the trimmed V and J ends, which lost 8 bases and 0 bases, there was a span of 7 bases. The CDR3 sequence is CASGRMNTEAFF. The CDR3 DNA sequence: TGTGCCAGCGGGAGAATGAACACTGAAGCTTTCTTT.